Below, 5 T cell receptor beta chains from the same sample are listed, as sequenced in a study of T-cell memory formation after mild COVID-19. TCRdb re-called the 5' RACE reads through MiXCR, storing one row per CDR3 protein. The sample includes around 250,000 distinct CDR3 sequences, about a sixth seen only once; the top ten take approximately 25%. Sequenced sample: PBMCs or a T cell subset sorted from them (not recorded which). The receptors were gathered from a man aged 18 to 30 who had mild COVID-19 (a few samples of this study predate the infection). Cell type and time point are not known.

V is TRBV18 and J is TRBJ1-3; D is uncertain. The CDR3 consists of 15 residues. The ends were cut back, 2 bases at V and 0 bases at J, with 8 bases in the middle. Germline CDR1 KGHSH, CDR2 LQKENI. CDR3 protein: CASSPTASSGNTIYF. CDR3 nucleotides: TGTGCCAGCTCACCAACGGCTAGCTCTGGAAACACCATATATTTT.

The CDR3 loop is CASLRDSGNTIYF. The CDR3 DNA follows: TGTGCCAGCCTTAGGGATTCTGGAAACACCATATATTTT. V and J are TRBV2 and TRBJ1-3; D is ambiguous. The CDR3 is 13 amino acids. CDR1 SNHLY and CDR2 FYNNEI come from the germline V gene. Trimming cost V 8 bases and J 1 base, with 9 bases left between them. Combining the CDR3 with reference TRBV2 and TRBJ1-3 gives the whole variable domain EPEVTQTPSHQVTQMGQEVILRCVPISNHLYFYWYRQILGQKVEFLVSFYNNEISEKSEIFDDQFSVERPDGSNFTLKIRSTKLEDSAMYFCASLRDSGNTIYFGEGSWLTVV.

This clonotype has only a few counts. The CDR3 bases are TGTGCCAGTAGTATAGTCAACATCTATGGCTACACCTTC. Translated: CASSIVNIYGYTF. The chain is built from TRBV19 and TRBJ1-2; D gene unclear. CDR3 length equals 13 residues. V was clipped by 1 base and J by 4 bases, with 7 bases between them. Germline V gene lookup returns CDR1 LNHDA and CDR2 SQIVND (reference sequence).

Only a few counts were recorded for this clonotype. The rearrangement links TRBV5-6 to TRBJ2-3, with D maybe TRBD2 (6 bases). V shed 5 bases and J shed 1 base, with 11 bases lying between them. Germline lookup yields CDR1 SGHDT and CDR2 YYEEEE. The CDR3 is 14 residues long. The CDR3 reads CASRRRGGTDTQYF. The CDR3 bases are TGTGCCAGCAGACGGAGGGGTGGCACAGATACGCAGTATTTT.

The V gene is TRBV6-2 or TRBV6-3, the J gene TRBJ1-1; D is unresolved. The CDR3 runs to 14 residues. V was trimmed by 6 bases and J by 1 base, leaving 12 bases between them. Germline V gives CDR1 MNHEY, CDR2 SVGEGT. This CDR3 is CASSVRLPNTEAFF. The CDR3, as DNA: TGTGCCAGCAGCGTACGGTTACCGAACACTGAAGCTTTCTTT.